This T cell receptor beta chain was captured in a study of CD8+CD57+ T cells in acquired aplastic anemia. In the study overall: The DNA of sorted CD4+ and CD8+ cells averaged 3.2 ug.

V shed 3 bases, J shed 2 bases, and the junction held 7 bases outside the gene matches. This CDR3 region has 17 residues. The germline gives CDR1 WNHNN, CDR2 SYGVQD (reference sequence). The study profiled TCR beta VDJ and CDR3 using genomic DNA as template. Each CDR3 protein is one row after TCRdb ran MiXCR on the reads. The data contain roughly 190,000 distinct CDR3 sequences, around 45% of them singletons. Of note for this clonotype: The antigen is not known.

CD8+CD57+ cell expansion, shown by flow cytometry, had occurred in the patients selected for sequencing. Regarding the study as a whole: Patients and controls shared twenty-nine CD8+ CDR3 sequences.

The V call is TRBV10-1, the J call TRBJ2-1, with 10 bases that match TRBD2. Sequencing was done on a sample of sorted CD4+, CD8+, or CD8+CD57+ T cells (not recorded which) from PBMCs. The receptor comes from a human donor with aplastic anemia. The DNA for the CDR3 is TGCGCCAGCAGTGACTCGACTAGCGGGTCAACCTACAATGAGCAGTTCTTC. It translates to CASSDSTSGSTYNEQFF.